The following is a TCR beta chain sequence with its context. No cognate antigen has been identified for it. Base qualities are not recorded, but no much larger clone differs from it by a single base. The intended sense of this specimen's time point label: baseline, week 1 (first vaccination visit). The treatment or condition label, as the study defines it: pre-vaccination baseline after standard-of-care therapy. Newly diagnosed WHO grade 3 or 4 IDH1-mutant astrocytomas showing loss of nuclear ATRX were present in the donors. The samples were drawn from NOA16, a multicentre, single-arm, open-label phase I trial in Germany that tested a mutant IDH1 peptide vaccine in humans for the first time. Blood drawn at visit V03 was used as the baseline sample for immunogenicity testing. Genomic DNA for TCRB sequencing was isolated from EDTA blood with the DNeasy Blood and Tissue Kit. The data are from a study of a mutant IDH1 vaccine in newly diagnosed glioma (dated by TCRdb to about 2021). Context from the whole study: Of the approximately 30 treated patients, approximately 62% were male and around 40% were female, and the mean age was roughly 40 years. Prior to enrollment, patients had been given standard therapy consisting of radiotherapy alone, temozolomide alone, or radiochemotherapy with temozolomide, with the combination given to most patients. Peripheral blood was collected at six visits: V03 (baseline), V05, V07, V10, V12 and V13. For exploratory analyses, longitudinal TCRB deep sequencing was carried out in roughly 23 treated patients wherever samples were available.

Library creation used the immunoSEQ multiplex PCR assay. Rearranged TCR beta chain sequences were amplified using the hsTCRB Kit according to the manufacturer's protocol. An Illumina MiSeq was used to sequence the TCRB libraries. Per the authors' processing: The proprietary platform of the kit vendor was used for demultiplexing, trimming and gene mapping. TCRdb limited this immuneACCESS table to in-frame rearrangements with V and J called. A share of clones is missing; checked studies link under half to unresolved V genes, and the rest is unexplained. That table furnishes V, J and clone size, whereas the DNA furnished D and trimming. The sample table contains 80,000 to 100,000 clones; only one count was recorded for about 80% of them. In total, the top ten clones hold around 7% of the sample. From a lookup of the germline V gene, CDR1 and CDR2 are LGHNA and YNFKEQ. V drops 1 base and J drops 5 bases, leaving 20 bases in between. The CDR3 runs 18 residues from the cysteine to the phenylalanine. Just the 54-base CDR3 DNA is kept, in frame starting at base 1.

The paper's findings and limits, for the study overall: Immune responses induced by the vaccine were seen in 90% to 95% of patients across multiple MHC alleles. Availability determined which PBMC samples were chosen for TCRB deep sequencing. Pseudoprogression appeared unrelated to alterations in the top peripheral T cell clonotypes detected by TCRB sequencing. The authors noted that analyses of patient blood samples could not be reproduced because of sample limitations.

Here the sequenced sample was PBMCs, taken from a glioma patient treated with radiotherapy, temozolomide or both. Recombination linked TRBV4-2 to TRBJ2-2; D gene: possibly TRBD2, on 6 matching bases. The source is a man aged 40-49 years with glioma. The DNA sequence is TGTGCCAGCAGCCAAGGAAATAAGGTCCGGCGGGGTACCGGGGAGCTGTTTTTT. Translated, this is CASSQGNKVRRGTGELFF.